This record concerns one T cell receptor (beta chain) sequence. Antigen unknown. This entry belongs to a study of shared clonotypes between healthy human individuals. General observations from the study: Researchers found naive subsets generally carried larger estimated richness than memory subsets. A small donor pool kept down the genetic and exposure-history diversity that was represented.

Replicate PCRs from sorted subsets contained around 190 ng DNA, which is some 32,000 T cell genomes. The assay was immunoSEQ multiplex PCR, and TCRdb's table has in-frame clones only and misses some. The sample contains 550,000 to 700,000 clones, less than 80% of which appear only once. Sequenced sample: memory CD4+ T cells sorted from blood. Subset in this sample: CD45RA-negative fraction. The TCR sequence derives from a woman aged 25 to 45 in good health.

This chain's CDR3 is CASSPRTGLRETQYF. CDR3 in DNA: TGCGCCAGCAGCCCACGGACAGGCCTCAGGGAGACCCAGTACTTC. This chain uses TRBV4-1 with TRBJ2-5, with 7 bases lining up with TRBD1. This CDR3 has 15 residues. Germline V gives CDR1 MGHRA, CDR2 YSYEKL. With V trimmed by 4 bases and J by 5 bases, 10 bases remained unmatched.